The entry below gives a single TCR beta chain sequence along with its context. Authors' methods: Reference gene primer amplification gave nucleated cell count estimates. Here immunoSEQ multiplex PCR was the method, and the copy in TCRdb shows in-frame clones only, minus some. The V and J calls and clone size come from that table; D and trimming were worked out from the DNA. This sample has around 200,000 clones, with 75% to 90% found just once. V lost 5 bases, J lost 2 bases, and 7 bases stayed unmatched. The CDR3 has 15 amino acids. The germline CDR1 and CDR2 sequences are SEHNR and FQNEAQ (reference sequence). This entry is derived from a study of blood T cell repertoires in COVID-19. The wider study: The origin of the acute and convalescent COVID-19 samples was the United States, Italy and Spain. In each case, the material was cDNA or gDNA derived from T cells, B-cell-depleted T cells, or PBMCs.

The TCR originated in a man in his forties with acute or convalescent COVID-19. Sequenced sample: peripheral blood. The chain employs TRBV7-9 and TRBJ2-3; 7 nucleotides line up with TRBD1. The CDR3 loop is CASSLRGLDTDTQYF. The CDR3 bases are TGTGCCAGCAGCCTAAGGGGGCTGGACACAGATACGCAGTATTTT.